These T cell receptor beta chains were read from a single sample in a study of identical twins. TCRdb re-called the 5' RACE reads through MiXCR, storing one row per CDR3 protein. Of roughly 350,000 distinct CDR3 sequences listed, about 12% were seen once; the top ten hold about 7%. This sample also appeared in a second study, on yellow fever vaccine responses in identical twins.

The sample consisted of CD8+ T cells sorted from blood. The receptor source for this set is a woman under 30 in good health. Both conserved end residues are part of each CDR3. A D gene is named only where the DNA matches it firmly. For some rows the clone size is stated as once, few or many, or as a class when expanded; others skip it.

v_call: TRBV6-1; d_call: NA; j_call: TRBJ2-1; clone_size: few; cdr3_nt: TGTGCCAGCAGTGAAGCGTGGTCCCCTCGGGGCAATGAGCAGTTCTTC; cdr3_aa: CASSEAWSPRGNEQFF
v_call: TRBV29-1; d_call: NA; j_call: TRBJ1-2; clone_size: few; cdr3_nt: TGCAGCGGATACCTTACTGACAGTAACTATGGCTACACCTTC; cdr3_aa: CSGYLTDSNYGYTF
v_call: TRBV3-1; d_call: TRBD2; j_call: TRBJ2-3; clone_size: NA; cdr3_nt: TGTGCCAGCAGCCACCGGGACTACCCGTTAGATACGCAGTATTTT; cdr3_aa: CASSHRDYPLDTQYF
v_call: TRBV7-8; d_call: TRBD1; j_call: TRBJ2-7; clone_size: NA; cdr3_nt: TGTGCCAGCAGCTTTTCCGGGACAGGGGGCAACGAGCAGTACTTC; cdr3_aa: CASSFSGTGGNEQYF
v_call: TRBV6-5; d_call: TRBD2; j_call: TRBJ2-1; clone_size: NA; cdr3_nt: TGTGCCAGCAGTTTAATAGCGGGACTCTACAATGAGCAGTTCTTC; cdr3_aa: CASSLIAGLYNEQFF
v_call: TRBV14; d_call: TRBD2; j_call: TRBJ2-1; clone_size: NA; cdr3_nt: TGTGCCAGCAGCTTAGCGGGAGTCTTGAATGAGCAGTTCTTC; cdr3_aa: CASSLAGVLNEQFF
v_call: TRBV27; d_call: TRBD2; j_call: TRBJ2-5; clone_size: NA; cdr3_nt: TGTGCCAGCAGTTCAATAGCGGGAGGTACTGAGACCCAGTACTTC; cdr3_aa: CASSSIAGGTETQYF
v_call: TRBV5-1; d_call: NA; j_call: TRBJ2-2; clone_size: NA; cdr3_nt: TGCGCCAGCAGTGCGGACCAGAACACCGGGGAGCTGTTTTTT; cdr3_aa: CASSADQNTGELFF
v_call: TRBV24-1; d_call: TRBD2; j_call: TRBJ2-3; clone_size: NA; cdr3_nt: TGTGCCACCAGTGGTTTGGCGGGAGGGCTAGATACGCAGTATTTT; cdr3_aa: CATSGLAGGLDTQYF
v_call: TRBV24-1; d_call: TRBD2; j_call: TRBJ2-5; clone_size: few; cdr3_nt: TGTGCCACCAGTGATTGGGGGATAGCGGGAGAGGGACAAGAGACCCAGTACTTC; cdr3_aa: CATSDWGIAGEGQETQYF
v_call: TRBV12-3/TRBV12-4; d_call: TRBD1; j_call: TRBJ1-1; clone_size: NA; cdr3_nt: TGTGCCAGCAGACCGACCAGGGACAGGGTCCTTCAGGGTGAAGCTTTCTTT; cdr3_aa: CASRPTRDRVLQGEAFF
v_call: TRBV20-1; d_call: NA; j_call: TRBJ2-2; clone_size: NA; cdr3_nt: TGCAGTGCTAAAGACGGAACTTCCTCCGGGGAGCTGTTTTTT; cdr3_aa: CSAKDGTSSGELFF
v_call: TRBV4-2; d_call: NA; j_call: TRBJ2-3; clone_size: NA; cdr3_nt: TGTGCCAGCAGCCCTCGAGCGGGCGGCTCTCAGTTTACGCAGTATTTT; cdr3_aa: CASSPRAGGSQFTQYF
v_call: TRBV4-1; d_call: TRBD1; j_call: TRBJ2-4; clone_size: few; cdr3_nt: TGCGCCAGCAGCCAGTTACAGGGGATCGGCAAAAACATTCAGTACTTC; cdr3_aa: CASSQLQGIGKNIQYF
v_call: TRBV12-3/TRBV12-4; d_call: TRBD2; j_call: TRBJ2-3; clone_size: many; cdr3_nt: TGTGCCAGCAGTTTCGGGGGGGGCACAGATACGCAGTATTTT; cdr3_aa: CASSFGGGTDTQYF
v_call: TRBV12-3/TRBV12-4; d_call: TRBD2; j_call: TRBJ2-1; clone_size: many; cdr3_nt: TGTGCCAGCAGTAGCGGGAGGCAGGAGCAGTTCTTC; cdr3_aa: CASSSGRQEQFF
v_call: TRBV24-1; d_call: TRBD1; j_call: TRBJ2-2; clone_size: NA; cdr3_nt: TGTGCCACCACCAGACAGGGAGCCGGGGAGCTGTTTTTT; cdr3_aa: CATTRQGAGELFF